One and the same sample provided the 24 T cell receptor beta chains below, sequenced in a study of OX40 agonist ivuxolimab in advanced cancers. Here immunoSEQ multiplex PCR was the method, and the copy in TCRdb shows in-frame clones only, minus some. This sample yields 25,000 or so clones, of which over 60% are seen a single time; about 20% belongs to the top ten. The specimen comprised CD4+ or CD8+ T cells sorted from blood, sampled in a trial of the OX40 agonist ivuxolimab. The receptors were gathered from an adult with an advanced solid tumor such as melanoma, head and neck, liver or kidney cancer.

In this sample, this clone turned up once. This chain uses TRBV19 with TRBJ2-4; a weak D match, TRBD2 (6 bases). This CDR3 comprises 16 residues. Deletions cut 5 bases from V and 0 bases from J, with 14 bases between. CDR1 LNHDA and CDR2 SQIVND come from the germline V gene (reference sequence). CDR3 sequence reads: CASSQRGYRAKNIQYF. The CDR3 nucleotides are TGTGCCAGTAGTCAACGGGGGTACCGAGCCAAAAACATTCAGTACTTC.

V gene TRBV13 combines with J gene TRBJ2-1, with 8 positions matching TRBD1. Germline loops: CDR1 PRHDT, CDR2 FYEKMQ (reference sequence). This CDR3 comprises 15 residues. V lost 9 bases, J lost 10 bases, and 17 bases stayed unmatched. CDR3 DNA sequence: TGTGCCAGAAGCCAGGACAGGGTAGGGGGTAGGGAGCAGTTCTTC. This encodes CARSQDRVGGREQFF.

By share of the sample, this clone is medium-sized. This chain links TRBV27 with TRBJ2-5, with D tentatively TRBD2 (6 bases). The CDR3 contains 14 residues. Germline V gives CDR1 MNHEY, CDR2 SMNVEV (reference sequence). Trimming cost V 7 bases and J 5 bases, with 17 bases left between them. CDR3 protein: CASTPQGSGETQYF. The CDR3 DNA is TGTGCCAGCACCCCCCAGGGCAGCGGGGAGACCCAGTACTTC.

The CDR3: CASSLVGGGGIGDEQFF. The CDR3 coding sequence is TGTGCCAGCAGCTTAGTGGGCGGCGGGGGGATAGGCGATGAGCAGTTCTTC. This chain links TRBV7-9 with TRBJ2-1, with 8 positions matching TRBD2. The CDR3 runs to 17 residues. CDR1 SEHNR and CDR2 FQNEAQ come from the germline V gene (reference sequence). With V trimmed by 1 base and J by 8 bases, 13 bases remained unmatched.

V gene TRBV11-2 combines with J gene TRBJ2-2; D perhaps matches TRBD1 (6 bases). Looked up from germline, CDR1 is SGHAT and CDR2 is FQNNGV. V was trimmed by 3 bases and J by 5 bases, leaving 10 bases between them. There are 14 residues in the CDR3. CDR3 nucleotide sequence: TGTGCCAGCAGCTTCCAGGGGAATACCGGGGAGCTGTTTTTT. Translation: CASSFQGNTGELFF.

Worth noting for this clone: One end of the junction does not line up with germline, which may come from a read error. The identical CDR3 is also encoded by other nucleotide sequences in the sample. The J gene is TRBJ1-1, the V gene TRBV15; D gene ambiguous. The CDR3 extends over 13 amino acids. From germline, CDR1 is LNHNV and CDR2 YYDKDF (reference sequence). In DNA form, the CDR3 reads TGTGCCACTAGCAGAGAAGGATACACTGAAGCTTTCTTT. This gives the protein CATSREGYTEAFF.

The chain carries TRBV5-6 and TRBJ1-5; D not certain. This CDR3 comprises 16 residues. V lost 0 bases to trimming and J lost 1 base, with 11 bases between them. The germline gives CDR1 SGHDT, CDR2 YYEEEE. The CDR3 reads CASSLGPSGSNQPQHF. For the CDR3, the DNA is TGTGCCAGCAGCTTGGGACCCTCGGGAAGCAATCAGCCCCAGCATTTT.

The chain carries TRBV9 and TRBJ2-5; the match to TRBD1 covers 9 bases. After removal of 0 bases from V and 5 bases from J, the junction contained 11 bases not matched to a gene. Germline V lookup: CDR1 SGDLS, CDR2 YYNGEE. This CDR3 is 17 amino acids long. The CDR3, as DNA: TGTGCCAGCAGCGTAGGGGAAGGGACAGGGCTTGAGGAGACCCAGTACTTC. It translates to CASSVGEGTGLEETQYF.

The V call is TRBV6-5, the J call TRBJ2-7; tentative D call: TRBD1 (5 bases). Per the germline V gene, CDR1 is MNHEY and CDR2 is SVGAGI. This CDR3 has 13 amino acids. Trimming left V 5 bases short and J 2 bases short, with 10 bases between. CDR3 region: CASSETRAYEQYF. CDR3 in DNA: TGTGCCAGCAGTGAAACCAGGGCCTACGAGCAGTACTTC.

The V call is TRBV19, the J call TRBJ1-5, with 7 bases aligning to TRBD1. The junction had 7 bases not matched to a gene; V was cut back by 7 bases and J by 1 base. From germline, CDR1 is LNHDA and CDR2 SQIVND (reference sequence). The length of the CDR3 is 15 residues. CDR3: CASIQGVRSNQPQHF. CDR3 nucleotide sequence: TGTGCCAGTATTCAGGGGGTGAGGAGCAATCAGCCCCAGCATTTT.

This clone was seen more than once but under ten times. This rearrangement joins TRBV10-3 to TRBJ1-5; 8 nucleotides agree with TRBD1. This CDR3 comprises 17 residues. The junction had 9 bases not matched to a gene; V was cut back by 0 bases and J by 5 bases. Germline V lookup: CDR1 ENHRY, CDR2 SYGVKD. The CDR3, as DNA: TGTGCCATCAGTGAGTCTCTAGCAGGGGGCGTCGATCAGCCCCAGCATTTT. It translates to CAISESLAGGVDQPQHF.

A few counts support this clone. The chain has TRBV5-5 and TRBJ1-5; 7 bases agree with TRBD1. The CDR3 runs to 15 residues. Germline trimming cut 3 bases from V and 0 bases from J; bases unmatched to any gene: 3. CDR1 SGHKS and CDR2 YYEKEE come from the germline V gene (reference sequence). The CDR3 loop reads CASSWTGSSNQPQHF. The CDR3 DNA is TGTGCCAGCAGCTGGACAGGAAGTAGCAATCAGCCCCAGCATTTT. Supplemented by reference TRBV5-5 and TRBJ1-5, the full variable domain reads DAGVTQSPTHLIKTRGQQVTLRCSPISGHKSVSWYQQVLGQGPQFIFQYYEKEERGRGNFPDRFSARQFPNYSSELNVNALLLGDSALYLCASSWTGSSNQPQHFGDGTRLSIL.

This clone is categorized as medium-sized. This rearrangement joins TRBV9 to TRBJ2-1; 8 nucleotides match TRBD1. Germline V CDR1 and CDR2: SGDLS, YYNGEE. The ends lost 4 bases at V and 0 bases at J; junction bases unmatched: 6. The CDR3 consists of 16 residues. CDR3 protein: CASSPGGDSSYNEQFF. CDR3 coding DNA: TGTGCCAGCAGCCCAGGGGGCGACAGCTCCTACAATGAGCAGTTCTTC.

This clone was picked up a small number of times. V gene TRBV7-2 combines with J gene TRBJ2-1; possibly TRBD1 or TRBD2 for D (5 bases each). Germline assignment: CDR1 SGHTA and CDR2 FQGNSA. The CDR3 runs to 17 residues. V lost 1 base and J lost 4, with 17 bases in between. The CDR3 DNA sequence: TGTGCCAGCAGCTTAGACGATCTGGGACGGGCTTACAATGAGCAGTTCTTC. Translation: CASSLDDLGRAYNEQFF.

This clone was counted once. This chain uses TRBV6-1 with TRBJ2-2; 10 bases align to TRBD1. Germline-derived CDR1 and CDR2 are MNHNS and SASEGT. Unmatched junction bases numbered 5, after V lost 5 bases and J lost 5 bases. This CDR3 spans 15 amino acids. CDR3 bases: TGTGCCAGCAGTCCGGGACAGGGGCGGACCGGGGAGCTGTTTTTT. It translates to CASSPGQGRTGELFF.

CDR3 nucleotide sequence: TGTGCCAGCAGCCAAGATACGCAGGGGGCTCAAAAACTGTTTTTT. Its translation: CASSQDTQGAQKLFF. The genes are TRBV14 and TRBJ1-4; TRBD1 matches 8 bases. Germline V CDR1 and CDR2: SGHDN, FVKESK. The CDR3 is 15 amino acids. The V gene end was trimmed by 0 bases and the J gene end by 9 bases; junction bases not matched to a gene: 6. The variable domain in full, with the rest retrieved from reference TRBV14 and TRBJ1-4, is EAGVTQFPSHSVIEKGQTVTLRCDPISGHDNLYWYRRVMGKEIKFLLHFVKESKQDESGMPNNRFLAERTGGTYSTLKVQPAELEDSGVYFCASSQDTQGAQKLFFGSGTQLSVL.

J is TRBJ2-7 and V is TRBV7-8; D not resolved. V was clipped by 4 bases and J by 2 bases, with 9 bases between them. The germline V gene encodes CDR1 SGHVS and CDR2 FQNEAQ. This CDR3 has 13 residues. The CDR3, as DNA: TGTGCCAGCAGCTATAATGGGGCCTACGAGCAGTACTTC. Translation: CASSYNGAYEQYF.

The chain has TRBV11-3 and TRBJ1-4; possibly TRBD1 for D (6 bases). V lost 2 bases and J 1 base, leaving 11 bases between the germline ends. This CDR3 contains 16 residues. Germline assignment: CDR1 SGHNT and CDR2 YENEEA. CDR3 coding DNA: TGTGCCAGCAGCTTAATGAGGGGGAGAACTAATGAAAAACTGTTTTTT. It encodes CASSLMRGRTNEKLFF.

As regards this clone: Other DNA sequences in the same sample also yield this CDR3. This chain connects TRBV29-1 to TRBJ1-1, with D unresolved. Per the germline V gene, CDR1 is SQVTM and CDR2 is ANQGSEA. Trimming took off 7 bases at V and 6 bases at J, with 12 bases between the two ends. The CDR3 has 11 amino acids. CDR3 sequence reads: CSALDRPEAFF. Written as DNA, the CDR3 is TGCAGCGCTTTAGACCGTCCTGAAGCTTTCTTT.

Judged by abundance, this clone is medium-sized. The gene calls are TRBV11-3 and TRBJ2-7; D remains unclear. CDR1 and CDR2 (germline): SGHNT, YENEEA. This CDR3 has 13 amino acids. Trimming pared 2 bases from V and 2 bases from J, leaving 7 bases between. The CDR3 sequence is CASSLTATYEQYF. The CDR3 bases are TGTGCCAGCAGCTTAACAGCTACCTACGAGCAGTACTTC.

The V and J genes are TRBV2 and TRBJ2-7; the D is unclear. V was shortened by 6 bases and J by 3 bases, with 6 bases between the two germline ends. The germline CDR1 and CDR2 sequences are SNHLY and FYNNEI. The CDR3 spans 11 residues. The CDR3 is CASREIYEQYF. The CDR3 DNA sequence: TGTGCCAGCAGGGAGATCTACGAGCAGTACTTC. The full variable domain, with the rest looked up from reference TRBV2 and TRBJ2-7, is EPEVTQTPSHQVTQMGQEVILRCVPISNHLYFYWYRQILGQKVEFLVSFYNNEISEKSEIFDDQFSVERPDGSNFTLKIRSTKLEDSAMYFCASREIYEQYFGPGTRLTVT.

V gene TRBV19 combines with J gene TRBJ2-1; a weak D match, TRBD2 (7 bases). Deletions cut 3 bases from V and 7 bases from J, with 13 bases between. Germline CDR1 is LNHDA and CDR2 is SQIVND (reference sequence). The CDR3 has 14 amino acids. The CDR3, as DNA: TGTGCCAGTAGTATGGGGGGGGGCCTGAATGAGCAGTTCTTC. It is translated as CASSMGGGLNEQFF.

The chain couples TRBV10-3 to TRBJ2-2, with 15 bases identical to TRBD2. This CDR3 is 19 amino acids long. CDR1 is ENHRY, CDR2 SYGVKD, per germline. Trimming took 2 bases from V and 2 from J; bases not matched to a gene: 6. The CDR3 region is CAISEPGLAGGLNTGELFF. The CDR3 DNA reads TGTGCCATCAGTGAGCCGGGACTAGCGGGGGGCCTAAACACCGGGGAGCTGTTTTTT.

This chain joins TRBV7-9 and TRBJ2-7, with D hard to call. CDR3 length: 12 residues. CDR1 SEHNR and CDR2 FQNEAQ come from the germline V gene (reference sequence). Trimming pared 1 base from V and 2 bases from J, leaving 3 bases between. The CDR3 nucleotides are TGTGCCAGCAGCTTAGGAACCTACGAGCAGTACTTC. It yields the protein CASSLGTYEQYF.